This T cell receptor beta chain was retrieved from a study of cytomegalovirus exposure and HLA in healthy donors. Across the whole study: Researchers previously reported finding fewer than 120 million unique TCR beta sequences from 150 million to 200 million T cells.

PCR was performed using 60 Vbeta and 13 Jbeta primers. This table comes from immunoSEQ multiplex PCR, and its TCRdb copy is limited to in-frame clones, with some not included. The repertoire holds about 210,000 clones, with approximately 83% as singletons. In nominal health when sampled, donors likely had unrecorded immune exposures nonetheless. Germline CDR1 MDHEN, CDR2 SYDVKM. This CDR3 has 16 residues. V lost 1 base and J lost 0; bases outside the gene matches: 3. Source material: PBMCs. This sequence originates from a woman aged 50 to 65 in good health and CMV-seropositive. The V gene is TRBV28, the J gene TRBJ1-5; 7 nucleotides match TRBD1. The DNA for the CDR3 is TGTGCCAGCAGTTTATCCGGACAGGATAGCAATCAGCCCCAGCATTTT. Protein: CASSLSGQDSNQPQHF. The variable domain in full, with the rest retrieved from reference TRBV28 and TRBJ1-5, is DVKVTQSSRYLVKRTGEKVFLECVQDMDHENMFWYRQDPGLGLRLIYFSYDVKMKEKGDIPEGYSVSREKKERFSLILESASTNQTSMYLCASSLSGQDSNQPQHFGDGTRLSIL.